This T cell receptor (beta chain) derives from a study of cytomegalovirus exposure and HLA in healthy donors. For this clone: Its antigen is as yet unknown.

Trimming left V 0 bases short and J 0 bases short, with 7 bases between. The CDR3 covers 15 residues. Germline CDR1 reads SGHRS; CDR2 reads YFSETQ. Regarding the study as a whole: Cytomegalovirus-associated status was assigned to 164 TCR beta chains. One later analysis, an examination of the roughly 130 validation repertoires, found that first-cohort TCR clusters tended to co-occur in them. For cytomegalovirus status, the classifier reportedly gave diagnoses with high specificity and sensitivity.

Data came from immunoSEQ multiplex PCR; TCRdb stores just in-frame clones and leaves some out. The data contain 100,000 or so clones, about 95% of them seen just once; the ten biggest clones take up 0.7% to 0.9%. An approximately 120-subject validation cohort, separate from the approximately 670-subject first cohort, supplied the donors. The receptor was derived from a woman aged 18-35 years in good health and CMV-seronegative. Sequences were obtained from PBMCs. This rearrangement joins TRBV5-1 to TRBJ2-1; the D is unclear. CDR3 residues: CASSLGSSSYNEQFF. CDR3 nucleotides: TGCGCCAGCAGCTTGGGTTCTTCCTCCTACAATGAGCAGTTCTTC.